Given below is one T cell receptor beta chain in context. The data derive from a study of T cell changes during pregnancy in multiple sclerosis. The protocol was immunoSEQ multiplex PCR, while the TCRdb copy is restricted to in-frame clones and leaves out a portion. The data show tens of thousands of clones, with 91% seen just once and about 0.27% held by the top ten. V shed 3 bases, J shed 8 bases, and the junction held 9 bases outside the gene matches. CDR1 SGHTA and CDR2 FQGNSA come from the germline V gene. This CDR3 is 15 amino acids long. The gene calls are TRBV7-2 and TRBJ1-1; TRBD1 agrees at 10 bases. This TCR came from a female donor in good health, enrolled as a control in a pregnancy study. The input for sequencing was CD4+ T cells from peripheral blood mononuclear cells, taken in the third trimester of pregnancy. This CDR3 reads CASSLGPGQGLEAFF. As DNA, the CDR3 is TGTGCCAGCAGCTTGGGACCGGGACAGGGGTTAGAAGCTTTCTTT. The whole variable domain, filled in from reference TRBV7-2 and TRBJ1-1, reads GAGVSQSPSNKVTEKGKDVELRCDPISGHTALYWYRQSLGQGLEFLIYFQGNSAPDKSGLPSDRFSAERTGGSVSTLTIQRTQQEDSAVYLCASSLGPGQGLEAFFGQGTRLTVV.